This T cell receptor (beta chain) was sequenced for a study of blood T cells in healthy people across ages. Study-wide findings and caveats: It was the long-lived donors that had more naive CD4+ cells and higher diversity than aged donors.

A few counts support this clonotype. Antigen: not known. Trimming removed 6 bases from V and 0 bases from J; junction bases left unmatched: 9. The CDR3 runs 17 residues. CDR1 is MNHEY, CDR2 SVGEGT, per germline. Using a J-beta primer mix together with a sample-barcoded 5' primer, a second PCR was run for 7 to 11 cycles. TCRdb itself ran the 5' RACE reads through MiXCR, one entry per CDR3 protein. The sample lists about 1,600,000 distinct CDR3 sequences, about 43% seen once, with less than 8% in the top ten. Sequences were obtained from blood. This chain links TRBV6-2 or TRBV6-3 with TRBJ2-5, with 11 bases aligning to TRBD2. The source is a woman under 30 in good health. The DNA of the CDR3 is TGTGCCAGCAGAGCCAATCTACTAGCGGGGGACCAAGAGACCCAGTACTTC. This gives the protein CASRANLLAGDQETQYF.